This TCR beta chain is from a study of patients and donors after allogeneic stem cell transplantation. One entry per CDR3 protein, called by TCRdb with MiXCR from the RT-PCR reads. Of 800,000 to 1,000,000 distinct CDR3 sequences in the sample, 18% were seen once. Trimming cost V 8 bases and J 4 bases, with 15 bases left between them. Germline V gene data show CDR1 as GTSNPN and CDR2 as SVGIG (reference sequence). This CDR3 region has 13 residues. The sample consisted of blood, either unsorted or a sorted T cell fraction (not recorded which). The source is a human donor who was either an allogeneic HSCT recipient or a stem cell or donor lymphocyte infusion donor (not recorded which). It is not recorded whose cells these are; they may come from a transplant donor. The chain is built from TRBV30 and TRBJ1-5, with D perhaps matching TRBD1 (6 bases). The CDR3 DNA reads TGTGCCGGAGGGACAACTACTAATCAGCCCCAGCATTTT. Its protein is CAGGTTTNQPQHF.